Described below is a single T cell receptor beta chain sequence and its context. Its specificity is unknown. The sample is drawn from a study of T cell responses to AZD1222 COVID-19 vaccine. The table came from immunoSEQ multiplex PCR; TCRdb's copy has only in-frame clones and leaves some out. The data contain 120,000 or so clones, 80% to 90% of them singletons. The ends lost 3 bases at V and 1 base at J; junction bases unmatched: 3. The CDR3 spans 14 residues. In germline, CDR1 is GTSNPN, CDR2 SVGIG (reference sequence). General study findings and limits: Possibly, clonal diversity was underestimated; donors were largely white British and included more females.

This TCR came from an adult in good health. This specimen consisted of peripheral blood, obtained on day 0 of AZD1222 vaccination. The chain recombines TRBV30 with TRBJ1-1, with TRBD1 matching 9 bases. The CDR3 sequence: CAWRAGQGNTEAFF. CDR3 DNA sequence: TGTGCCTGGAGAGCGGGACAGGGGAACACTGAAGCTTTCTTT.